A single sample is the source of the 18 T cell receptor beta chains below, sequenced in a study of blood T cell repertoires in COVID-19. Profiled with immunoSEQ multiplex PCR; TCRdb holds only in-frame clones, not every one. This sample has approximately 55,000 clones, with less than 95% found just once. Source material: peripheral blood. The receptors were sampled from a man aged 40-55 years with acute or convalescent COVID-19.

CDR3 DNA sequence: TGTGCCACCAGTGATAGGGACAGGGGCTATGGCTACACCTTC. Protein: CATSDRDRGYGYTF. This rearrangement joins TRBV24-1 to TRBJ1-2, with TRBD1 matching 10 bases. CDR3 length: 14 residues. The junction had 1 base not matched to a gene; V was cut back by 3 bases and J by 4 bases. From germline, CDR1 is KGHDR and CDR2 SFDVKD.

The chain employs TRBV11-2 and TRBJ2-7, with D unresolved. The CDR3 length is 13 residues. Germline lookup yields CDR1 SGHAT and CDR2 FQNNGV. V lost 5 bases to trimming and J lost 0 bases, with 8 bases between them. The CDR3 spells CASSPNLSYEQYF. Written as DNA, the CDR3 is TGTGCCAGCAGCCCTAACCTCTCCTACGAGCAGTACTTC.

As DNA, the CDR3 is TGCGCCAGCAGCCAAGATTCTAACACAGATACGCAGTATTTT. It specifies CASSQDSNTDTQYF. The chain carries TRBV4-3 and TRBJ2-3; D remains unclear. This CDR3 has 14 amino acids. Germline V gene sequence: CDR1 LGHNA, CDR2 YSLEER. Trimming removed 0 bases from V and 2 bases from J, with 6 bases in between.

This rearrangement joins TRBV25-1 to TRBJ2-5; TRBD1 agrees at 7 bases. The CDR3 loop spans 16 amino acids. Germline CDR1 MGHDK, CDR2 SYGVNS. J gave up 5 bases and V 3 bases, and 12 bases lay outside the gene matches. CDR3 sequence reads: CASSDRLRGLGETQYF. The DNA of the CDR3 is TGTGCCAGCAGTGACCGGCTAAGGGGGCTGGGGGAGACCCAGTACTTC.

The rearrangement uses TRBV7-9 and TRBJ1-2; the D gene is possibly TRBD1 (5 bases). Germline CDR1 reads SEHNR; CDR2 reads FQNEAQ (reference sequence). V shed 6 bases and J shed 5 bases, with 16 bases lying between them. This CDR3 comprises 14 residues. CDR3 amino acids: CASRDSAGGYGYTF. CDR3 nucleotides: TGTGCCAGCAGGGACTCGGCCGGGGGGTATGGCTACACCTTC.

This chain connects TRBV28 to TRBJ2-7, with TRBD1 matching over 7 bases. The J segment lost 3 bases and the V segment lost 6 bases, leaving 5 bases of the junction unmatched. The CDR3 totals 13 residues. Germline values: CDR1 MDHEN, CDR2 SYDVKM. The CDR3 spells CASREQGYYEQYF. CDR3 DNA: TGTGCCAGCAGAGAACAGGGGTACTACGAGCAGTACTTC.

V gene TRBV18 combines with J gene TRBJ2-7; 9 bases agree with TRBD2. The V and J ends lost 6 bases and 1 base, in that order; junction bases with no gene match: 4. This CDR3 region has 14 residues. The germline V gene has CDR1 KGHSH and CDR2 LQKENI. The CDR3 DNA follows: TGTGCCAGCTCTCCGGGACTAGCTTCCTACGAGCAGTACTTC. Protein product: CASSPGLASYEQYF.

CDR3 sequence reads: CASSMGQGSETQYF. DNA for the CDR3: TGTGCCAGTAGTATGGGACAGGGCTCGGAGACCCAGTACTTC. This chain connects TRBV19 to TRBJ2-5, with 9 bases matching TRBD1. The CDR3 has 14 amino acids. The germline V gene encodes CDR1 LNHDA and CDR2 SQIVND (reference sequence). After removal of 3 bases from V and 5 bases from J, the junction contained 4 bases not matched to a gene.

The chain has TRBV20-1 and TRBJ2-3, with 9 bases aligning to TRBD2. V dropped 3 bases and J dropped 0; count of bases not matched to a gene: 7. The CDR3 has 16 amino acids. Germline values: CDR1 DFQATT, CDR2 SNEGSKA (reference sequence). The CDR3 nucleotides are TGCAGTGCTAGTCTTCGGACTAGCGCTAGCACAGATACGCAGTATTTT. Its protein product is CSASLRTSASTDTQYF.

The gene calls are TRBV7-3 and TRBJ2-1; possibly TRBD2 for D (5 bases). The CDR3 has 13 residues. Trimming removed 5 bases from V and 9 bases from J, with 14 bases in between. Germline lookup yields CDR1 SGHTA and CDR2 FQGTGA. The chain's CDR3 is CASSLSGATEQFF. The CDR3 DNA reads as TGTGCCAGCAGCCTAAGCGGAGCTACTGAGCAGTTCTTC.

This rearrangement joins TRBV30 to TRBJ1-6, with D tentatively TRBD1 (5 bases). V was trimmed by 3 bases and J by 7 bases, leaving 13 bases between them. The CDR3 consists of 14 residues. Germline V gene data show CDR1 as GTSNPN and CDR2 as SVGIG (reference sequence). The CDR3 DNA sequence: TGTGCCTGGAGAGGAGACAGTCTAAATTCACCCCTCCACTTT. Translating it yields CAWRGDSLNSPLHF.

The genes are TRBV5-1 and TRBJ2-2; 7 bases line up with TRBD2. In germline, CDR1 is SGHRS, CDR2 YFSETQ. This CDR3 is 15 amino acids long. Trimming removed 1 base from V and 5 bases from J; junction bases left unmatched: 5. The CDR3 DNA reads TGCGCCAGCAGCTTGTATCTGCGGGAGACCGGGGAGCTGTTTTTT. As protein: CASSLYLRETGELFF.

The chain carries TRBV7-9 and TRBJ2-1; D unclear. With 0 bases removed from V and 5 bases from J, the gap between germline ends came to 14 bases. In germline, CDR1 is SEHNR, CDR2 FQNEAQ (reference sequence). CDR3 size: 16 residues. Here the CDR3 reads CASSLATARLNNEQFF. The CDR3 DNA is TGTGCCAGCAGCTTAGCCACAGCACGCTTAAACAATGAGCAGTTCTTC.

The genes are TRBV10-3 and TRBJ2-3; D is unclear. CDR3 size: 13 residues. Trimming cost V 2 bases and J 0 bases, with 3 bases left between them. Germline V gene lookup returns CDR1 ENHRY and CDR2 SYGVKD. For the CDR3, the DNA is TGTGCCATCAGTGAGACTAGCACAGATACGCAGTATTTT. This encodes CAISETSTDTQYF.

J is TRBJ1-4 and V is TRBV14; D unclear. CDR1 SGHDN and CDR2 FVKESK come from the germline V gene. This CDR3 has 16 residues. The V gene lost 0 bases and the J gene lost 7 bases, with 15 bases spanning the gap. The DNA for the CDR3 is TGTGCCAGCAGCCAAGAGAAATATCCCACAAGTGAAAAACTGTTTTTT. Its protein product is CASSQEKYPTSEKLFF.

The chain combines TRBV13 with TRBJ1-2, with D possibly matching TRBD1 (6 bases). Trimming cost V 6 bases and J 7 bases, with 18 bases left between them. This CDR3 region has 14 residues. Germline CDR1 and CDR2: PRHDT and FYEKMQ (reference sequence). This chain's CDR3 is CASSPQGGLGGYTF. In DNA form, the CDR3 reads TGTGCCAGCAGTCCACAGGGCGGATTAGGTGGCTACACCTTC.

The chain recombines TRBV5-6 with TRBJ2-3; D might be TRBD2 (5 bases). With 4 bases removed from V and 2 bases from J, the gap between germline ends came to 17 bases. Germline-derived CDR1 and CDR2 are SGHDT and YYEEEE. This CDR3 spans 16 amino acids. CDR3 protein: CASSTGWTGVTDTQYF. CDR3 coding DNA: TGTGCCAGCAGCACTGGCTGGACCGGGGTCACAGATACGCAGTATTTT.

The rearrangement uses TRBV13 and TRBJ2-2; 8 bases agree with TRBD2. CDR1 is PRHDT, CDR2 FYEKMQ, per germline (reference sequence). Trimming removed 5 bases from V and 5 bases from J; junction bases left unmatched: 7. The CDR3 is made up of 15 amino acids. DNA of the CDR3: TGTGCCAGCAGCCACCGAATAGCGGGAACCGGGGAGCTGTTTTTT. This sequence encodes CASSHRIAGTGELFF.